One sample yielded the 8 T cell receptor beta chains listed below, sequenced in a study of CD8 T cells in ankylosing spondylitis. TCRdb re-derived calls from the 5' RACE reads in MiXCR, one entry per CDR3 protein. The sample shows under 150,000 distinct CDR3 sequences, over 7% of them seen only once. The sample consisted of blood, either unsorted or a sorted T cell fraction (not recorded which). Receptors were obtained from a male donor with ankylosing spondylitis or in good health (not recorded which).

This clonotype was seen at least ten times. The V call is TRBV20-1, the J call TRBJ1-1; D is perhaps TRBD1 (5 bases). The V end was cut by 4 bases, the J end by 0 bases, with 15 bases between. This CDR3 spans 15 amino acids. Germline V gene data show CDR1 as DFQATT and CDR2 as SNEGSKA (reference sequence). CDR3 region: CSATTWGTVNTEAFF. In nucleotides, the CDR3 is TGCAGTGCTACTACTTGGGGGACGGTGAACACTGAAGCTTTCTTT.

This clonotype was found once. This sequence joins TRBV18 and TRBJ1-5; D uncertain. The germline V and J ends were trimmed by 2 bases and 2 bases, with 7 bases remaining between them. The CDR3 length is 14 residues. Germline loops: CDR1 KGHSH, CDR2 LQKENI. CDR3 in DNA: TGTGCCAGCTCACCATCTTCGGGCAATCAGCCCCAGCATTTT. It codes for CASSPSSGNQPQHF.

This clonotype was picked up a small number of times. The chain employs TRBV7-2 and TRBJ2-5; the match to TRBD2 covers 9 bases. The CDR3 is 15 residues long. Germline assignment: CDR1 SGHTA and CDR2 FQGNSA. J was trimmed by 4 bases and V by 5 bases; bases with no gene match: 8. The CDR3 coding sequence is TGTGCCAGCAGCCCCCTAGCGGGAATGCGAGAGACCCAGTACTTC. It specifies CASSPLAGMRETQYF.

On this clonotype itself: Being one base from a much bigger clone, this may be a read error. The V and J genes are TRBV7-8 and TRBJ2-2; D perhaps matches TRBD2 (6 bases). The CDR3 contains 17 residues. The germline CDR1 and CDR2 sequences are SGHVS and FQNEAQ. Between the trimmed V and J ends, which lost 6 bases and 6 bases, there was a span of 23 bases. The CDR3 DNA is TGTGCCAGCAGGCCCCAGGACCCCCGAGGGGACTCCGGGGAGCTGTTTTTT. It codes for CASRPQDPRGDSGELFF.

This clonotype was counted ten times or more. This chain connects TRBV7-9 to TRBJ1-2; no clear D. The CDR3 length is 14 residues. CDR1 and CDR2 (germline): SEHNR, FQNEAQ (reference sequence). V was trimmed by 5 bases and J by 3 bases, leaving 13 bases between them. CDR3 in amino acids: CASSPPADYYGYTF. The CDR3 DNA reads as TGTGCCAGCAGCCCTCCGGCAGATTACTATGGCTACACCTTC.

Notes on this clonotype: It may be a read error: a sequence one base away is much more abundant. The chain recombines TRBV27 with TRBJ2-7, with D uncertain. This CDR3 spans 12 amino acids. Germline lookup yields CDR1 MNHEY and CDR2 SMNVEV (reference sequence). Trimming took off 6 bases at V and 4 bases at J, with 10 bases between the two ends. CDR3 sequence (DNA): TGTGCCAGCAGCCCCGTACTATACGAGCAGTACTTC. Its protein is CASSPVLYEQYF.

This clonotype was counted at least ten times. The chain couples TRBV5-1 to TRBJ2-1; D unresolved. V was trimmed by 0 bases and J by 6 bases, leaving 7 bases between them. Germline CDR1 SGHRS, CDR2 YFSETQ. The length of the CDR3 is 13 residues. DNA of the CDR3: TGCGCCAGCAGCTTGGTGGTAGGCAATGAGCAGTTCTTC. Encoded protein: CASSLVVGNEQFF. Full variable domain (missing parts from reference TRBV5-1 and TRBJ2-1): KAGVTQTPRYLIKTRGQQVTLSCSPISGHRSVSWYQQTPGQGLQFLFEYFSETQRNKGNFPGRFSGRQFSNSRSEMNVSTLELGDSALYLCASSLVVGNEQFFGPGTRLTVL.

The chain has TRBV15 and TRBJ2-3, with 7 bases aligning to TRBD2. The CDR3 covers 19 residues. The V segment lost 0 bases and the J segment 3 bases; nucleotides outside the gene matches: 15. Per the germline V gene, CDR1 is LNHNV and CDR2 is YYDKDF (reference sequence). CDR3 sequence: CATSRDYMRGRQGTDTQYF. DNA for the CDR3: TGTGCCACCAGCAGAGATTACATGCGCGGGAGACAAGGAACAGATACGCAGTATTTT.